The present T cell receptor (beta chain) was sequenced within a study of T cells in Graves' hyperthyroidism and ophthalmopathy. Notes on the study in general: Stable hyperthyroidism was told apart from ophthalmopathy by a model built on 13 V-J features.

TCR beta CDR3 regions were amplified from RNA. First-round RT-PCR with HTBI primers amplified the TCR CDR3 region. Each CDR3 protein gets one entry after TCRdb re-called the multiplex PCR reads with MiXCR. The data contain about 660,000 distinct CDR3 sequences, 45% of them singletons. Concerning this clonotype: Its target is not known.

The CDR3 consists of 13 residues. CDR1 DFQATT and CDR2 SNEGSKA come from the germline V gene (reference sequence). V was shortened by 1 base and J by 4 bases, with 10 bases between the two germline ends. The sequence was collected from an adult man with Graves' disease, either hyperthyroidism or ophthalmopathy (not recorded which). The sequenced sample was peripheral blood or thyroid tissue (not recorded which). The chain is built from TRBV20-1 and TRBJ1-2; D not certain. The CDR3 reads CSARGTASYGYTF. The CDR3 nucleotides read TGCAGTGCTAGAGGAACAGCGAGCTATGGCTACACCTTC.